The rows below give T cell receptor beta chains drawn from one sample of a study of T cells after yellow fever vaccination. TCRdb itself ran the 5' RACE reads through MiXCR, one entry per CDR3 protein. The sample gives around 550,000 distinct CDR3 sequences, less than 20% of which show up once; roughly an eighth is in the top ten. The sample was PBMCs, taken 15 days after the yellow fever booster vaccination. The receptors stem from a man aged 30-40 years who received the YFV17D yellow fever vaccine. Each CDR3 is given with its conserved first and last residue. Fields, in order: clone size, V gene, D gene, J gene, CDR3 DNA, CDR3 protein. A D gene is named only where the DNA matches it firmly. A clone size is listed for some rows: how often the clone was seen (once, few, many), or a class if it is expanded.

-,TRBV7-9,-,TRBJ2-1,TGTGCCAGCAGCCACATGATGGCGGGCTACAATGAGCAGTTCTTC,CASSHMMAGYNEQFF
few,TRBV19,TRBD1,TRBJ2-5,TGTGCCAGTAGTATAACAGGGGGCGGTGAGACCCAGTACTTC,CASSITGGGETQYF
few,TRBV29-1,-,TRBJ2-3,TGCAGCGTTGACTCTGGCGGCACAGATACGCAGTATTTT,CSVDSGGTDTQYF
-,TRBV12-3/TRBV12-4,TRBD1,TRBJ2-5,TGTGCCAGCAGCAAAAGAACAGGGGAGTGGGACCAAGAGACCCAGTACTTC,CASSKRTGEWDQETQYF
-,TRBV6-1,-,TRBJ2-7,TGTGCCAGCAGCCTCCAGGCAGGGGCCCCCTACGAGCAGTACTTC,CASSLQAGAPYEQYF
-,TRBV6-1,TRBD1,TRBJ1-4,TGTGCCAGCAGAGCAGAGGGGGGGACAGCAAATGAAAAACTGTTTTTT,CASRAEGGTANEKLFF
-,TRBV13,TRBD1,TRBJ1-6,TGTGCCAGCAGCAAGGACAGGGTTTCACCCCTCCACTTT,CASSKDRVSPLHF
many,TRBV28,TRBD1,TRBJ2-2,TGTGCCAGCAGTTTACTGACAGGGCCCGGGGAGCTGTTTTTT,CASSLLTGPGELFF
-,TRBV18,-,TRBJ1-4,TGTGCCAGCTGCCAAAGCTCCGACGGCGAAAAACTGTTTTTT,CASCQSSDGEKLFF
-,TRBV14,TRBD2,TRBJ2-2,TGTGCCAGCAGCCCCGGGAGGGCCTTTGTAGCCGGGGAGCTGTTTTTT,CASSPGRAFVAGELFF
-,TRBV4-3,-,TRBJ2-2,TGCGCCAGCAGCCAAGATCTCGGACAGCCCTTAGGTTACACCGGGGAGCTGTTTTTT,CASSQDLGQPLGYTGELFF
-,TRBV6-5,-,TRBJ2-5,TGTGCCAGCAGTCTAGGACAGTCGAAAGAGACCCAGTACTTC,CASSLGQSKETQYF
few,TRBV29-1,TRBD1,TRBJ2-1,TGCAGCGTTCGGGGACAGGGTGACTCCTACAATGAGCAGTTCTTC,CSVRGQGDSYNEQFF
-,TRBV11-1,TRBD2,TRBJ2-3,TGTGCCAGCAGCCGCACGGTGAGCATGGCTAGCGGCCACACAGATACGCAGTATTTT,CASSRTVSMASGHTDTQYF
-,TRBV6-5,TRBD2,TRBJ2-1,TGTGCCAGCAGTTACTCCGGGATTGGGCTAGCGGGAGGCCATGAGCAGTTCTTC,CASSYSGIGLAGGHEQFF
few,TRBV15,-,TRBJ2-3,TGTGCCACCAGCAGAGTCGGCGGGAGCACAGATACGCAGTATTTT,CATSRVGGSTDTQYF
few,TRBV12-3/TRBV12-4,-,TRBJ1-4,TGTGCCAGCAGGGGCGATCAGGGATCGTACGAAAAACTGTTTTTT,CASRGDQGSYEKLFF
-,TRBV5-1,TRBD2,TRBJ2-2,TGCGCCAGCAGGACAATCTCAGGACTAGCGGGACCAACCGGGGAGCTGTTTTTT,CASRTISGLAGPTGELFF
few,TRBV5-5,-,TRBJ1-1,TGTGCCAGCAGCTTGTTGATCACGACAGATAACACTGAAGCTTTCTTT,CASSLLITTDNTEAFF
many,TRBV19,-,TRBJ1-2,TGTGCCAGTAGTCGGACAAGAAACTATGGCTACACCTTC,CASSRTRNYGYTF
-,TRBV6-6,-,TRBJ2-3,TGTGCCAGCAGTGGATACAGTAGTTCGCAGTATTTT,CASSGYSSSQYF
-,TRBV27,-,TRBJ1-5,TGTGCCAGCAGTCAAGGGTCTAGGCCCGAGGTTCAGCCCCAGCATTTT,CASSQGSRPEVQPQHF